These 3 T cell receptor beta chains originate from one sample sequenced in a study of T-cell memory formation after mild COVID-19. Each CDR3 protein is one row after TCRdb ran MiXCR on the 5' RACE reads. The sample consists of 360,000 or so distinct CDR3 sequences, around 28% of them appearing once. Sequenced sample: PBMCs or a T cell subset sorted from them (not recorded which). The receptors originated from an adult woman who had mild COVID-19 (a few samples of this study predate the infection). Cell type and time point are not known.

The chain has TRBV18 and TRBJ2-2, with 8 bases lining up with TRBD1. In germline, CDR1 is KGHSH, CDR2 LQKENI. The junction had 7 bases not matched to a gene; V was cut back by 5 bases and J by 2 bases. The CDR3 is 16 residues long. CDR3 in DNA: TGTGCCAGCTCAGTAACGGGACAGGCTAACACCGGGGAGCTGTTTTTT. Amino acid sequence: CASSVTGQANTGELFF.

This clonotype was recorded a few times. V and J are TRBV12-3 or TRBV12-4 and TRBJ1-5, with TRBD1 as a possible D gene (5 bases). The CDR3 covers 16 residues. V was trimmed by 1 base and J by 1 base, leaving 11 bases between them. The CDR3 here is CASSLGDPASNQPQHF. The CDR3 DNA reads TGTGCCAGCAGTTTAGGGGACCCCGCGAGCAATCAGCCCCAGCATTTT.

V and J are TRBV29-1 and TRBJ2-7; 9 nucleotides match TRBD1. The CDR3 sequence is 11 residues long. Per the germline V gene, CDR1 is SQVTM and CDR2 is ANQGSEA. Germline trimming cut 7 bases from V and 3 bases from J; bases unmatched to any gene: 1. CDR3 sequence (DNA): TGCAGCGCGGACAGGGGCTACGAGCAGTACTTC. Protein sequence: CSADRGYEQYF.